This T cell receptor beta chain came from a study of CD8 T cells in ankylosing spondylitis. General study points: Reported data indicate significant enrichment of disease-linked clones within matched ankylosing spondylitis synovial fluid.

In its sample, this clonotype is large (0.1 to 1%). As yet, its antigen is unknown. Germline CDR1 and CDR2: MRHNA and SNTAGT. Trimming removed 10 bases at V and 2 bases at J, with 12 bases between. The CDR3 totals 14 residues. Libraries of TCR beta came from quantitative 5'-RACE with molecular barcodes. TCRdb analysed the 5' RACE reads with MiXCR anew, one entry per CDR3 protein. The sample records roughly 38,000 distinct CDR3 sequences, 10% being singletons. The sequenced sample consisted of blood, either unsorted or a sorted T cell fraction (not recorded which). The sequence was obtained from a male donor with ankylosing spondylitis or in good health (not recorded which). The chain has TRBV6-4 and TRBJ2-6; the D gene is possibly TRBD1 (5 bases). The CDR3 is CATSDRAGANVLTF. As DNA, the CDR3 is TGTGCCACCTCCGACAGAGCTGGGGCCAACGTCCTGACTTTC.